Listed below are T cell receptor beta chains from one sample, sequenced in a study of blood T cell repertoires in COVID-19. Sequencing used immunoSEQ multiplex PCR; TCRdb keeps in-frame clones, though not all of them. The table includes about 160,000 clones, about 88% detected once. Sequenced sample: peripheral blood. All receptors come from a man aged 55-75 years with active or convalescent COVID-19. Both conserved end residues are part of each CDR3. Fields, in order: D gene, J gene, V gene, clone size, CDR3 DNA, CDR3 protein. The D gene is left open where the match is weak. Part of the rows lack a size; the others show once, few, many or a class for expanded clones.

-	TRBJ2-3	TRBV3-1/TRBV3-2	-	TGTGCCAGCAGCCAAGGTGGGGGCATCGGTACAGATACGCAGTATTTT	CASSQGGGIGTDTQYF
TRBD2	TRBJ2-1	TRBV5-1	-	TGCGCCAGCAGGTTGTGGTCCGGGACTAGCGGGTCAAATGAGCAGTTCTTC	CASRLWSGTSGSNEQFF
TRBD2	TRBJ2-1	TRBV7-6	once	TGTGCCAGCAGCTTAGAGGCTAGCGGGGGAGACAATGAGCAGTTCTTC	CASSLEASGGDNEQFF
-	TRBJ1-1	TRBV7-2	-	TGTGCCAGCAGTCCTCAACAGGGCGGGGGCACTGAAGCTTTCTTT	CASSPQQGGGTEAFF
-	TRBJ2-7	TRBV27	-	TGTGCCAGCAGCCATATAGGGGGGACACAGGGGATCAGGACCTACGAGCAGTACTTC	CASSHIGGTQGIRTYEQYF
-	TRBJ1-1	TRBV29-1	once	TGCAGCGTCAAAGATGGGTCTCGGGGGGTAGCTTTCTTT	CSVKDGSRGVAFF
TRBD1	TRBJ1-4	TRBV10-3	-	TGTGCCATCAGTGAGTCCCTGACAGGGGGAAGGGCTAATGAAAAACTGTTTTTT	CAISESLTGGRANEKLFF
-	TRBJ1-1	TRBV6-5	-	TGTGCCAGCAGAATACAGATGAACACTGAAGCTTTCTTT	CASRIQMNTEAFF
TRBD1	TRBJ1-2	TRBV5-6	-	TGTGCCAGCAGCTGGGACAGTCGTGGCTACACCTTC	CASSWDSRGYTF
TRBD2	TRBJ2-5	TRBV9	-	TGTGCCAGCAGCGCAGAGGGAGGGGCGGGGGAGACCCAGTACTTC	CASSAEGGAGETQYF
TRBD1	TRBJ2-3	TRBV13	-	TGTGCCAGCAGCCTTCGACAGGGGGCGGGGACAGATACGCAGTATTTT	CASSLRQGAGTDTQYF
TRBD2	TRBJ2-1	TRBV5-4	-	TGTGCCAGCAGCTCCGGGACTAGCGGGAGGGTAGGGAATGAGCAGTTCTTC	CASSSGTSGRVGNEQFF
-	TRBJ2-5	TRBV28	-	TGTGCCAGCAGTATAGGAGGAAAAGAGACCCAGTACTTC	CASSIGGKETQYF
-	TRBJ2-5	TRBV19	-	TGTGCCAGTAGTCCCGCGACTGATGAAGAGACCCAGTACTTC	CASSPATDEETQYF
-	TRBJ1-6	TRBV18	-	TGTGCCAGCTCACCGGCTCAAAATTCACCCCTCCACTTT	CASSPAQNSPLHF
-	TRBJ1-6	TRBV10-2	-	TGCGCCAGCATGAGTTCCTATAATTCACCCCTCCACTTT	CASMSSYNSPLHF
TRBD1	TRBJ1-6	TRBV9	-	TGTGCCAGCAGCGCGTGGGGACAGGGATCACCCCTCCACTTT	CASSAWGQGSPLHF
TRBD1	TRBJ1-2	TRBV2	-	TGTGCCAGCAGTGAACAGGGGGGTGCCGATGGCTACACCTTC	CASSEQGGADGYTF
TRBD2	TRBJ2-1	TRBV3-1/TRBV3-2	-	TGTGCCAGCAGCCAGACTAGCGGGGCCTACAATGAGCAGTTCTTC	CASSQTSGAYNEQFF
-	TRBJ1-3	TRBV7-6	-	TGTGCCAGCAGCGAAGTAGGGGGATCTGGAAACACCATATATTTT	CASSEVGGSGNTIYF
TRBD1	TRBJ1-1	TRBV19	-	TGTGCCAGTAGTATAGAGGGACAGGGGAGGACTGAAGCTTTCTTT	CASSIEGQGRTEAFF
-	TRBJ1-2	TRBV28	-	TGTGCCAGCAGTCCGGGTGGTAGCTATGGCTACACCTTC	CASSPGGSYGYTF
TRBD1	TRBJ1-6	TRBV2	-	TGTGCCAGCACCGCAGGACAGGGCTACAATTCACCCCTCCACTTT	CASTAGQGYNSPLHF
-	TRBJ1-1	TRBV27	few	TGTGCCAGCAGACGATTAACAGAGAACACTGAAGCTTTCTTT	CASRRLTENTEAFF
TRBD1	TRBJ2-3	TRBV13	-	TGTGCCAGCAGCCTGAAGGGACAGAGCACAGATACGCAGTATTTT	CASSLKGQSTDTQYF
-	TRBJ2-3	TRBV7-9	-	TGTGCCAGCAGCACCCGCGGGGGCCTCACAGATACGCAGTATTTT	CASSTRGGLTDTQYF
TRBD1	TRBJ1-1	TRBV5-1	-	TGCGCCAGCAGCTTAGACAGGGGAGGAACTGAAGCTTTCTTT	CASSLDRGGTEAFF
-	TRBJ2-7	TRBV18	-	TGTGCCACCTCTCGAGCATTCGGGGAGCAGTACTTC	CATSRAFGEQYF